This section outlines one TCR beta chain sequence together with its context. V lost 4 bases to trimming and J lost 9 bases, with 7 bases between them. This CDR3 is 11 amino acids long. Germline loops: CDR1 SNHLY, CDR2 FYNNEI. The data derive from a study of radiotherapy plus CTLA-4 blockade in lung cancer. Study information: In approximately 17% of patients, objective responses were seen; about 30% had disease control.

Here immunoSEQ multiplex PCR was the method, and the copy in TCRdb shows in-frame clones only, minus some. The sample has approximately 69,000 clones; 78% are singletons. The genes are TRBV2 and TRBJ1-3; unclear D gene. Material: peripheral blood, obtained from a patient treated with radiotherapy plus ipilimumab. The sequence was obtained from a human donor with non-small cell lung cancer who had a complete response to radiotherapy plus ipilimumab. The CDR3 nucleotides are TGTGCCAGCAGTGTCCAGAGCACCATATATTTT. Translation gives CASSVQSTIYF.